The 7 T cell receptor beta chains listed next were all sequenced from one sample in a study of T cells in Graves' hyperthyroidism and ophthalmopathy. There were TCR beta CDR3 regions amplified from RNA transcripts. The HTBI set primed first-round TCR CDR3 RT-PCR. TCRdb reprocessed the multiplex PCR reads with MiXCR, giving one entry per CDR3 protein. The sample yields some 490,000 distinct CDR3 sequences, about 20% seen once. Material: blood. These receptors all stem from a woman in her seventies with Graves' ophthalmopathy.

In its sample, this clonotype was seen many times. The chain couples TRBV27 to TRBJ2-3, with D hard to call. Germline V gene sequence: CDR1 MNHEY, CDR2 SMNVEV (reference sequence). V was clipped by 5 bases and J by 3 bases, with 9 bases between them. The CDR3 contains 13 residues. Written as DNA, the CDR3 is TGTGCCAGCAGTACGACGTTAACAGATACGCAGTATTTT. It is translated as CASSTTLTDTQYF.

The table lists this clonotype with a few counts. The chain combines TRBV6-2 or TRBV6-3 with TRBJ1-1; no definite D call. V lost 3 bases, J lost 0 bases, and 8 bases lay in between. This CDR3 region has 14 residues. Germline CDR1 reads MNHEY; CDR2 reads SVGEGT. The CDR3 loop reads CASSYSDVNTEAFF. The CDR3 region has the DNA TGTGCCAGCAGTTATTCGGATGTGAACACTGAAGCTTTCTTT.

This clonotype was observed a few times. This sequence joins TRBV3-1 and TRBJ1-2; D call uncertain. CDR1 is LGHDT, CDR2 YNNKEL, per germline (reference sequence). The CDR3 contains 11 residues. V was shortened by 10 bases and J by 6 bases, with 12 bases between the two germline ends. CDR3 nucleotide sequence: TGTGCCACGCGGCGAGGTAATGGCTACACCTTC. Translated, it gives CATRRGNGYTF.

The rearrangement links TRBV19 to TRBJ1-1; a possible D gene is TRBD1 (6 bases). The germline gives CDR1 LNHDA, CDR2 SQIVND (reference sequence). Trimming took off 5 bases at V and 3 bases at J, with 16 bases between the two ends. The CDR3 covers 15 residues. The CDR3 DNA reads TGTGCCAGTAGTCGACCAGGGGTCTCGTACACTGAAGCTTTCTTT. It translates to CASSRPGVSYTEAFF. The full variable domain, rest sourced from reference TRBV19 and TRBJ1-1, is DGGITQSPKYLFRKEGQNVTLSCEQNLNHDAMYWYRQDPGQGLRLIYYSQIVNDFQKGDIAEGYSVSREKKESFPLTVTSAQKNPTAFYLCASSRPGVSYTEAFFGQGTRLTVV.

The chain couples TRBV20-1 to TRBJ2-3; no firm D call. The V gene's germline CDR1 is DFQATT and CDR2 SNEGSKA (reference sequence). This CDR3 comprises 14 residues. V gave up 5 bases and J gave up 0 bases, with 12 bases separating them. The CDR3 region has the DNA TGCAGTGCTCCCCGCGGCGAGAGCACAGATACGCAGTATTTT. Translated: CSAPRGESTDTQYF.

The chain combines TRBV3-1 with TRBJ2-2; D unclear. V was clipped by 1 base and J by 13 bases, with 13 bases between them. CDR3 length equals 13 residues. In germline, CDR1 is LGHDT, CDR2 YNNKEL (reference sequence). The CDR3 nucleotides are TGTGCCAGCAGCCAAGTAGGTGTAGATGGGCTGTTTTTT. Translating it yields CASSQVGVDGLFF. Full variable domain (rest looked up from reference TRBV3-1 and TRBJ2-2): DTAVSQTPKYLVTQMGNDKSIKCEQNLGHDTMYWYKQDSKKFLKIMFSYNNKELIINETVPNRFSPKSPDKAHLNLHINSLELGDSAVYFCASSQVGVDGLFFGEGSRLTVL.

This clonotype was observed many times. The chain couples TRBV24-1 to TRBJ1-2; 9 bases align to TRBD1. The CDR3 totals 16 residues. Germline lookup yields CDR1 KGHDR and CDR2 SFDVKD. V gave up 4 bases and J gave up 4 bases; unmatched junction bases: 9. CDR3 region: CATSDRPGTGFYGYTF. The CDR3 DNA reads TGTGCCACCAGTGACCGTCCCGGGACAGGGTTCTATGGCTACACCTTC.